This is a list of T cell receptor beta chains from one sample in a study of neurological immune-mediated disorders. TCRdb called the 5' RACE reads again in MiXCR, with one record for every CDR3 protein. This table has some 27,000 distinct CDR3 sequences, about 7% appearing once. Sequencing was carried out using PBMCs. These receptors were collected from a woman aged 50 to 65 in good health. The CDR3 runs from the conserved cysteine through the conserved F or W. The D gene is left open where the match is weak. Clone sizes are given selectively: once, few, many, or a class where the clone is expanded.

V gene: TRBV4-1; J gene: TRBJ1-5; D gene: -; clone size: -; CDR3 DNA: TGCGCCAGCAGCCAAGCAACAGGGTACGGTCAGCCCCAGCATTTT; CDR3 protein: CASSQATGYGQPQHF
V gene: TRBV7-6; J gene: TRBJ2-1; D gene: -; clone size: many; CDR3 DNA: TGTGCCAGCAGCCCCATCCAGCGGGCCAACAATGAGCAGTTCTTC; CDR3 protein: CASSPIQRANNEQFF
V gene: TRBV6-1; J gene: TRBJ1-2; D gene: -; clone size: many; CDR3 DNA: TGTGCCAGCACATTCGTCAGGGAGGAGGGCTACACCTTC; CDR3 protein: CASTFVREEGYTF
V gene: TRBV9; J gene: TRBJ1-6; D gene: -; clone size: many; CDR3 DNA: TGTGCCAGCAGCGTCGCTACGGCGACAGCGCCTAATTCACCCCTCCACTTT; CDR3 protein: CASSVATATAPNSPLHF
V gene: TRBV2; J gene: TRBJ2-1; D gene: TRBD2; clone size: many; CDR3 DNA: TGTGCCAGCAGGTCTAGCGGGGGGAATGAGCAGTTCTTC; CDR3 protein: CASRSSGGNEQFF
V gene: TRBV6-6; J gene: TRBJ1-5; D gene: -; clone size: many; CDR3 DNA: TGTGCCAGCAGTTACCCAGGGGGCAATCAGCCCCAGCATTTT; CDR3 protein: CASSYPGGNQPQHF
V gene: TRBV7-2; J gene: TRBJ2-2; D gene: -; clone size: many; CDR3 DNA: TGTGCCAGCAGCCCCTCGGGAGGGGGCGCTGGCACCGGGGAGCTGTTTTTT; CDR3 protein: CASSPSGGGAGTGELFF
V gene: TRBV20-1; J gene: TRBJ1-2; D gene: -; clone size: many; CDR3 DNA: TGCAGTGCTACAGGGACGGGCTATGGCTACACCTTC; CDR3 protein: CSATGTGYGYTF
V gene: TRBV3-1; J gene: TRBJ1-5; D gene: -; clone size: -; CDR3 DNA: TGTGCCAGCAGCCAATCCCCCGGAGGGAATCAGCCCCAGCATTTT; CDR3 protein: CASSQSPGGNQPQHF
V gene: TRBV12-3/TRBV12-4; J gene: TRBJ1-4; D gene: -; clone size: many; CDR3 DNA: TGTGCCAGCAGTTTATCGGGGGTAGCTGAAAAACTGTTTTTT; CDR3 protein: CASSLSGVAEKLFF
V gene: TRBV6-5; J gene: TRBJ1-2; D gene: TRBD1; clone size: many; CDR3 DNA: TGTGCCAGCGGCGGACAGGGGGCCTTAGGTGGCTACACCTTC; CDR3 protein: CASGGQGALGGYTF
V gene: TRBV27; J gene: TRBJ1-2; D gene: -; clone size: many; CDR3 DNA: TGTGCCAGCGGGGTGATGGGGGGCGGCTACACCTTC; CDR3 protein: CASGVMGGGYTF
V gene: TRBV6-2/TRBV6-3; J gene: TRBJ2-6; D gene: TRBD2; clone size: many; CDR3 DNA: TGTGCCAGCAGCGCTAGCGGGGGGGCATCCTCTGGGGCCAACGTCCTGACTTTC; CDR3 protein: CASSASGGASSGANVLTF
V gene: TRBV7-3; J gene: TRBJ2-7; D gene: -; clone size: many; CDR3 DNA: TGTGCCAGCAGCCCAAAGGGGACAAGCCTCTACGAGCAGTACTTC; CDR3 protein: CASSPKGTSLYEQYF
V gene: TRBV24-1; J gene: TRBJ2-5; D gene: -; clone size: many; CDR3 DNA: TGTGCCACCAGTGATTCCCCTCCCCTGCAAGAGACCCAGTACTTC; CDR3 protein: CATSDSPPLQETQYF
V gene: TRBV5-8; J gene: TRBJ2-1; D gene: TRBD1; clone size: many; CDR3 DNA: TGTGCCAGCAGCGCCAGGGGGTACAATGAGCAGTTCTTC; CDR3 protein: CASSARGYNEQFF
V gene: TRBV20-1; J gene: TRBJ1-5; D gene: TRBD1; clone size: many; CDR3 DNA: TGCAGTGCTAGACAACGGACAGGGGGCTATCAGCCCCAGCATTTT; CDR3 protein: CSARQRTGGYQPQHF
V gene: TRBV29-1; J gene: TRBJ2-2; D gene: TRBD1; clone size: many; CDR3 DNA: TGCAGCGTTGGGGGCCGGGGACAGGGAGGCACCGGGGAGCTGTTTTTT; CDR3 protein: CSVGGRGQGGTGELFF
V gene: TRBV5-1; J gene: TRBJ2-3; D gene: TRBD2; clone size: once; CDR3 DNA: TGCGCCAGCAGAAAGTACGCGGGAGTCACAGATACGCAGTATTTT; CDR3 protein: CASRKYAGVTDTQYF
V gene: TRBV5-5; J gene: TRBJ1-4; D gene: -; clone size: few; CDR3 DNA: TGTGCCAGCAGCATCACGGTCGCCCAGCCACTGTTTTTT; CDR3 protein: CASSITVAQPLFF
V gene: TRBV6-4; J gene: TRBJ2-1; D gene: -; clone size: many; CDR3 DNA: TGTGCCATCCTCGGCACCGACAATGAGCAGTTCTTC; CDR3 protein: CAILGTDNEQFF
V gene: TRBV3-1; J gene: TRBJ1-1; D gene: -; clone size: many; CDR3 DNA: TGTGCCAGCAGCCCAAGAGGCCAGATGAACACTGAAGCTTTCTTT; CDR3 protein: CASSPRGQMNTEAFF
V gene: TRBV7-2; J gene: TRBJ2-5; D gene: -; clone size: many; CDR3 DNA: TGTGCCAGCAAGGCCGTCGCGGCAAGAGAGACCCAGTACTTC; CDR3 protein: CASKAVAARETQYF
V gene: TRBV3-1; J gene: TRBJ2-3; D gene: -; clone size: once; CDR3 DNA: TGTGCCAGCAGCCATAGGGCAGGGAGCACAGATACGCAGTATTTT; CDR3 protein: CASSHRAGSTDTQYF
V gene: TRBV18; J gene: TRBJ2-2; D gene: TRBD1; clone size: -; CDR3 DNA: TGTGCCAGCACACCTTCTAAGGGACAGAGCACCGGGGAGCTGTTTTTT; CDR3 protein: CASTPSKGQSTGELFF
V gene: TRBV12-3/TRBV12-4; J gene: TRBJ2-2; D gene: -; clone size: many; CDR3 DNA: TGTGCCAGCAGCCTACAGGGAGCCGGGGAGCTGTTTTTT; CDR3 protein: CASSLQGAGELFF
V gene: TRBV20-1; J gene: TRBJ2-5; D gene: -; clone size: many; CDR3 DNA: TGCAGTGCAGAAACCCGAGGGGAGACCCAGTACTTC; CDR3 protein: CSAETRGETQYF
V gene: TRBV7-9; J gene: TRBJ2-2; D gene: -; clone size: many; CDR3 DNA: TGTGCCAGCGGCCCCCCGGGCACCGGGGAGCTGTTTTTT; CDR3 protein: CASGPPGTGELFF
V gene: TRBV7-3; J gene: TRBJ1-2; D gene: -; clone size: many; CDR3 DNA: TGTGCCAGCAGCTTAACCCAGGGGAATGGCTACACCTTC; CDR3 protein: CASSLTQGNGYTF
V gene: TRBV11-3; J gene: TRBJ2-1; D gene: -; clone size: -; CDR3 DNA: TGTGCCAGCAGCTCCGACGACTGGGGTGAGCAGTTCTTC; CDR3 protein: CASSSDDWGEQFF
V gene: TRBV28; J gene: TRBJ2-7; D gene: -; clone size: many; CDR3 DNA: TGTGCCAGCAGCCTTTTGAGGGGATACTACGAGCAGTACTTC; CDR3 protein: CASSLLRGYYEQYF
V gene: TRBV5-4; J gene: TRBJ2-1; D gene: TRBD2; clone size: -; CDR3 DNA: TGTGCCAGCAGCCTAAAAAGGGTGACTAGCGTATACAATGAGCAGTTCTTC; CDR3 protein: CASSLKRVTSVYNEQFF
V gene: TRBV7-8; J gene: TRBJ2-5; D gene: -; clone size: many; CDR3 DNA: TGTGCCAGCAGCTTAAGTGAAGCCGACGGGACCCAGTACTTC; CDR3 protein: CASSLSEADGTQYF
V gene: TRBV5-1; J gene: TRBJ2-7; D gene: -; clone size: medium-sized; CDR3 DNA: TGCGCCAGCAGCTTGGGCAGGAACTACGAGCAGTACTTC; CDR3 protein: CASSLGRNYEQYF
V gene: TRBV16; J gene: TRBJ2-1; D gene: -; clone size: many; CDR3 DNA: TGTGCCAGCAGCCAGAGGGCTGGGTCCTACAATGAGCAGTTCTTC; CDR3 protein: CASSQRAGSYNEQFF
V gene: TRBV10-3; J gene: TRBJ2-5; D gene: -; clone size: -; CDR3 DNA: TGTGCCATCAGCGCGGGAGAGACCCAGTACTTC; CDR3 protein: CAISAGETQYF
V gene: TRBV12-3/TRBV12-4; J gene: TRBJ2-1; D gene: TRBD2; clone size: many; CDR3 DNA: TGTGCCAGCAGTTTGATCGGGAGGCACTACAATGAGCAGTTCTTC; CDR3 protein: CASSLIGRHYNEQFF
V gene: TRBV4-1; J gene: TRBJ1-5; D gene: -; clone size: many; CDR3 DNA: TGCGCCAGCAGCCCCCAGGGTCAATATAGCAATCAGCCCCAGCATTTT; CDR3 protein: CASSPQGQYSNQPQHF
V gene: TRBV9; J gene: TRBJ2-5; D gene: TRBD1; clone size: many; CDR3 DNA: TGTGCCAGCAGCGTAGACGACAGGGGGTGGGAGACCCAGTACTTC; CDR3 protein: CASSVDDRGWETQYF
V gene: TRBV4-3; J gene: TRBJ2-1; D gene: TRBD1; clone size: many; CDR3 DNA: TGCGCCAGCAGCCAAGAGGAGCAGGGACAGGGGGGCTATGAGCAGTTCTTC; CDR3 protein: CASSQEEQGQGGYEQFF
V gene: TRBV20-1; J gene: TRBJ1-5; D gene: TRBD1; clone size: many; CDR3 DNA: TGCAGTGCTAGAGAATGGGACAGTAGCAATCAGCCCCAGCATTTT; CDR3 protein: CSAREWDSSNQPQHF
V gene: TRBV14; J gene: TRBJ2-3; D gene: TRBD2; clone size: many; CDR3 DNA: TGTGCCAGCAGCCAAGGGACGGGAGGTTTCACAGATACGCAGTATTTT; CDR3 protein: CASSQGTGGFTDTQYF
V gene: TRBV6-2/TRBV6-3; J gene: TRBJ1-1; D gene: TRBD1; clone size: many; CDR3 DNA: TGTGCCAGCAGGCCACAGGGGGGGAACACTGAAGCTTTCTTT; CDR3 protein: CASRPQGGNTEAFF
V gene: TRBV20-1; J gene: TRBJ2-2; D gene: -; clone size: many; CDR3 DNA: TGCAGTGCTAGAGTTCCAGGGGCAGGGATTACCGGGGAGCTGTTTTTT; CDR3 protein: CSARVPGAGITGELFF
V gene: TRBV7-3; J gene: TRBJ2-4; D gene: -; clone size: many; CDR3 DNA: TGTGCCAGCAGCTTATCGGGGGAATCAGCCAAAAACATTCAGTACTTC; CDR3 protein: CASSLSGESAKNIQYF
V gene: TRBV2; J gene: TRBJ2-3; D gene: -; clone size: many; CDR3 DNA: TGTGCCAGCAGCTTGGGGGGGGCCGGGGTTGATACGCAGTATTTT; CDR3 protein: CASSLGGAGVDTQYF
V gene: TRBV20-1; J gene: TRBJ2-7; D gene: -; clone size: many; CDR3 DNA: TGCAGTGCTAGAGATATAACCGGAGGGGTTTACGAGCAGTACTTC; CDR3 protein: CSARDITGGVYEQYF
V gene: TRBV7-2; J gene: TRBJ2-1; D gene: -; clone size: many; CDR3 DNA: TGTGCCAGCAGCACCCGGGACACGGACAATGAGCAGTTCTTC; CDR3 protein: CASSTRDTDNEQFF